This T cell receptor (beta chain) is drawn from a study of cytomegalovirus exposure and HLA in healthy donors. Whole-study context: Findings of an earlier analysis included about 100 million unique TCR beta sequences from some 180 million T cells. Study-wide results and limits: Common viral pathogens seemed to be connected with several of the most significant clusters, according to a later analysis.

The PCR had 60 Vbeta and 13 Jbeta primers. The table came from immunoSEQ multiplex PCR; TCRdb's copy has only in-frame clones and leaves some out. The repertoire includes tens of thousands of clones, approximately 80% of them detected once, and around 3% sits in the top ten. Germline V gives CDR1 SGHVS, CDR2 FNYEAQ. Trimming took 1 base from V and 5 from J; bases not matched to a gene: 3. CDR3 length: 15 amino acids. Of note for this clone: The antigen is unknown.

The sequenced sample was PBMCs. The chain joins TRBV7-6 to TRBJ1-4; 8 nucleotides line up with TRBD1. The TCR was taken from a man aged 25 to 45 in good health and CMV-seronegative. This CDR3 reads CASSLVRGQNEKLFF. The CDR3 DNA reads as TGTGCCAGCAGCTTAGTCAGGGGGCAGAATGAAAAACTGTTTTTT. The whole variable domain, remainder taken from reference TRBV7-6 and TRBJ1-4, is GAGVSQSPRYKVTKRGQDVALRCDPISGHVSLYWYRQALGQGPEFLTYFNYEAQQDKSGLPNDRFSAERPEGSISTLTIQRTEQRDSAMYRCASSLVRGQNEKLFFGSGTQLSVL.